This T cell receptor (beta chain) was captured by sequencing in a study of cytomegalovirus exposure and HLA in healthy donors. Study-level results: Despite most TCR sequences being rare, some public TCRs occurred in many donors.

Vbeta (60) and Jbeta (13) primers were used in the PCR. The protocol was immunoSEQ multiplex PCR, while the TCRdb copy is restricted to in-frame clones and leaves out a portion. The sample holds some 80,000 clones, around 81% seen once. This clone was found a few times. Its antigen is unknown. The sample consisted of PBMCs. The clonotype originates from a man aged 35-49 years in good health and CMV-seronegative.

Here the CDR3 DNA reads TGCAGTGCTAGAGGTCCAGGTGCGGCTTTCTTT. Translation gives CSARGPGAAFF. The V and J genes are TRBV20-1 and TRBJ1-1; D is uncertain. The CDR3 spans 11 residues. V was cut by 1 base and J by 11 bases, with 11 bases left in between. The germline V gene encodes CDR1 DFQATT and CDR2 SNEGSKA (reference sequence).